These T cell receptor beta chains were read from a single sample in a study of OX40 agonist ivuxolimab in advanced cancers. Sequencing was performed with immunoSEQ multiplex PCR; in TCRdb, only in-frame clones are kept and a portion is missing. The repertoire holds 50,000 to 70,000 clones, with around four fifths as singletons. This specimen was CD4+ or CD8+ T cells sorted from blood, taken in a trial of the OX40 agonist ivuxolimab. These TCRs come from an adult with an advanced solid tumor such as melanoma, head and neck, liver or kidney cancer. Both conserved end residues are part of each CDR3. The D gene is left open where the match is weak. Only some rows state a clone size, as once, few, many or a class for expanded clones.

TRBJ2-3	once	TRBV6-5	-	CASCHLGPDTDTQYF	TGTGCCAGCTGCCATTTGGGGCCAGACACAGATACGCAGTATTTT
TRBJ2-7	-	TRBV27	-	CASRELWGVQYF	TGTGCCAGCAGGGAATTGTGGGGGGTGCAGTACTTC
TRBJ1-1	once	TRBV6-5	-	CASSYTPHTEAFF	TGTGCCAGCAGTTACACCCCCCACACTGAAGCTTTCTTT
TRBJ2-3	few	TRBV4-2	TRBD2	CASSPGTSGTDTQYF	TGTGCCAGCAGCCCCGGGACTAGCGGGACAGATACGCAGTATTTT
TRBJ2-5	once	TRBV5-4	TRBD2	CASSTPGGAGGQETQYF	TGTGCCAGCAGCACCCCCGGGGGAGCGGGGGGGCAAGAGACCCAGTACTTC
TRBJ2-1	few	TRBV7-3	-	CASSLASYNEQFF	TGTGCCAGCAGCTTAGCGTCCTACAATGAGCAGTTCTTC
TRBJ1-1	-	TRBV30	TRBD1	CAWSGQGLPSVSEAFF	TGTGCCTGGAGTGGACAGGGATTGCCGTCGGTTTCTGAAGCTTTCTTT
TRBJ2-3	-	TRBV5-6	TRBD2	CASSQTSGDTDTQYF	TGTGCCAGCAGCCAGACTAGCGGGGACACAGATACGCAGTATTTT
TRBJ2-3	-	TRBV5-1	TRBD2	CASSAGLADTDTQYF	TGCGCCAGCAGCGCGGGACTAGCCGACACAGATACGCAGTATTTT
TRBJ2-1	-	TRBV5-1	-	CASTPGRDTSSYNEQFF	TGCGCCAGCACTCCTGGCCGGGATACAAGCTCCTACAATGAGCAGTTCTTC
TRBJ2-7	-	TRBV6-1	TRBD2	CASSEPGLATYEQYF	TGTGCCAGCAGTGAACCGGGACTAGCGACCTACGAGCAGTACTTC
TRBJ1-1	-	TRBV6-5	TRBD1	CASISPGQGATEAFF	TGTGCCAGCATTTCACCGGGACAGGGCGCCACTGAAGCTTTCTTT
TRBJ2-7	-	TRBV7-9	TRBD2	CASSRINRLARSYEQYF	TGTGCCAGCAGCCGAATCAATCGACTAGCCAGGTCCTACGAGCAGTACTTC
TRBJ2-5	few	TRBV6-6	-	CASAVQETQYF	TGTGCCAGTGCGGTTCAAGAGACCCAGTACTTC
TRBJ2-2	-	TRBV11-2	TRBD1	CASSFVRGHPGELFF	TGTGCCAGCAGCTTCGTCAGGGGGCATCCCGGGGAGCTGTTTTTT
TRBJ2-1	-	TRBV20-1	-	CSASPRSEQFF	TGCAGTGCTAGCCCCAGGAGTGAGCAGTTCTTC
TRBJ1-5	-	TRBV10-3	-	CATSLREGNNQPQHF	TGTGCCACCTCGCTCAGGGAGGGGAACAATCAGCCCCAGCATTTT
TRBJ2-7	-	TRBV5-4	TRBD2	CASNSGSPPYEQYF	TGTGCCAGCAATAGCGGGAGCCCCCCCTACGAGCAGTACTTC
TRBJ1-2	-	TRBV5-6	TRBD1	CASSRLTGEDGYTF	TGTGCCAGCAGCCGGCTTACAGGGGAGGATGGCTACACCTTC
TRBJ1-4	-	TRBV19	-	CASSVSATNEKLFF	TGTGCCAGTAGTGTATCCGCAACTAATGAAAAACTGTTTTTT
TRBJ1-2	once	TRBV19	-	CASSNNYGYTF	TGTGCCAGTAGTAATAACTATGGCTACACCTTC
TRBJ2-3	-	TRBV29-1	TRBD1	CSAGTATDTQYF	TGCAGCGCAGGGACAGCCACAGATACGCAGTATTTT
TRBJ2-1	-	TRBV5-1	TRBD2	CASTLGGGGYNEQFF	TGCGCCAGCACCCTCGGGGGGGGAGGGTACAATGAGCAGTTCTTC
TRBJ2-7	-	TRBV11-2	TRBD1	CASSTHRGRGMSEQYF	TGTGCCAGCAGCACCCACAGGGGGCGCGGTATGAGCGAGCAGTACTTC
TRBJ2-7	-	TRBV9	-	CASSPPTGSSYEQYF	TGTGCCAGCAGCCCCCCCACAGGGAGCTCCTACGAGCAGTACTTC
TRBJ2-1	-	TRBV19	-	CASSDSKGGYNEQFF	TGTGCCAGTAGTGACTCCAAAGGGGGCTACAATGAGCAGTTCTTC
TRBJ2-3	-	TRBV18	-	CASSPGGRTDTQYF	TGTGCCAGCTCACCAGGGGGGCGCACAGATACGCAGTATTTT
TRBJ1-3	-	TRBV2	-	CASSEGPHTIYF	TGTGCCAGCAGTGAGGGCCCACACACCATATATTTT
TRBJ2-5	-	TRBV9	-	CASSTRQGGLETQYF	TGTGCCAGCAGCACTCGACAGGGAGGATTAGAGACCCAGTACTTC
TRBJ2-1	-	TRBV18	TRBD1	CASSQGAANEQFF	TGTGCCAGCTCACAGGGGGCGGCCAATGAGCAGTTCTTC
TRBJ1-1	few	TRBV28	-	CASSPTGFPFNTEAFF	TGTGCCAGCAGTCCCACAGGTTTTCCCTTCAACACTGAAGCTTTCTTT
TRBJ2-7	once	TRBV7-9	-	CASGFLYEQYF	TGTGCCAGCGGATTTTTATACGAGCAGTACTTC
TRBJ1-2	-	TRBV25-1	-	CASSERAGEGYTF	TGTGCCAGCAGTGAAAGGGCTGGCGAGGGCTACACCTTC
TRBJ2-7	-	TRBV12-5	-	CASGLSLVAHEQYF	TGTGCTAGTGGTTTGTCATTGGTTGCTCACGAGCAGTACTTC
TRBJ2-7	-	TRBV7-3	-	CASSLTGKQYF	TGTGCCAGCAGCTTAACGGGAAAGCAGTACTTC
TRBJ2-3	-	TRBV11-2	-	CASSDPTGSGDTQYF	TGTGCCAGCAGCGACCCGACTGGCTCCGGGGATACGCAGTATTTT
TRBJ2-1	-	TRBV27	TRBD2	CASSQRLAGYNEQFF	TGTGCCAGCAGTCAGAGACTAGCGGGGTACAATGAGCAGTTCTTC
TRBJ1-1	-	TRBV29-1	TRBD1	CSVEARGRNTEAFF	TGCAGCGTTGAAGCTAGGGGGCGGAACACTGAAGCTTTCTTT
TRBJ1-2	-	TRBV2	-	CASSEEQGHTF	TGTGCCAGCAGTGAAGAACAGGGCCACACCTTC
TRBJ1-1	-	TRBV10-2	-	CASRLPGSDWAEAFF	TGCGCCAGCAGACTACCGGGGTCGGACTGGGCTGAAGCTTTCTTT
TRBJ2-3	few	TRBV5-1	TRBD2	CASSFQAGNTDTQYF	TGCGCCAGCAGCTTCCAAGCGGGAAACACAGATACGCAGTATTTT
TRBJ2-7	-	TRBV7-3	-	CASSHSKGAYEQYF	TGTGCCAGCAGCCATTCAAAGGGGGCCTACGAGCAGTACTTC
TRBJ1-3	-	TRBV19	-	CASSPESSGNTIYF	TGTGCCAGTTCACCAGAGTCCTCTGGAAACACCATATATTTT
TRBJ2-3	-	TRBV11-3	-	CASSLGLGSDTQYF	TGTGCCAGCAGCTTAGGACTGGGGTCGGATACGCAGTATTTT
TRBJ2-7	once	TRBV6-1	-	CASCRTLEFYEQYF	TGTGCCAGCTGCCGGACCTTAGAATTCTACGAGCAGTACTTC
TRBJ2-5	-	TRBV5-4	TRBD1	CASSLLGRGRTTDWETQYF	TGTGCCAGCAGCTTGCTGGGCAGGGGGAGAACAACGGATTGGGAGACCCAGTACTTC
TRBJ2-3	-	TRBV7-9	-	CASSWVEATDRSTDTQYF	TGTGCCAGCAGCTGGGTCGAGGCAACAGATCGAAGCACAGATACGCAGTATTTT
TRBJ1-3	-	TRBV7-6	-	CASSLEGGGNTIYF	TGTGCCAGCAGCTTAGAGGGGGGAGGAAACACCATATATTTT
TRBJ1-2	-	TRBV5-5	-	CASSLEAGYGYTF	TGTGCCAGCAGCTTGGAGGCTGGGTATGGCTACACCTTC